One and the same sample provided the 9 T cell receptor beta chains below, sequenced in a study of blood T cell repertoires in COVID-19. The data were produced by immunoSEQ multiplex PCR, yet TCRdb's version contains in-frame clones alone and is incomplete. The sample contains 350,000 to 450,000 clones, less than 85% of which appear only once. Sequences were obtained from peripheral blood. The source of these receptors is a young woman with acute or convalescent COVID-19.

This clone was seen only a few times. The rearrangement joins TRBV2 to TRBJ2-2; D may be TRBD1 (5 bases). The germline V gene encodes CDR1 SNHLY and CDR2 FYNNEI. V lost 7 bases to trimming and J lost 8 bases, with 8 bases between them. The CDR3 covers 11 residues. CDR3 residues: CASMQGGELFF. CDR3 DNA: TGTGCCAGCATGCAGGGAGGGGAGCTGTTTTTT.

The J gene is TRBJ2-7, the V gene TRBV4-1, with D perhaps TRBD2 (6 bases). Per the germline V gene, CDR1 is MGHRA and CDR2 is YSYEKL. Trimming pared 0 bases from V and 2 bases from J, leaving 11 bases between. The CDR3 runs 15 residues. CDR3 in amino acids: CASSQEGLATYEQYF. CDR3 coding DNA: TGCGCCAGCAGCCAAGAGGGTCTAGCGACCTACGAGCAGTACTTC.

The sample holds a few counts of this clone. The gene calls are TRBV11-2 and TRBJ2-5, with a possible D match to TRBD1 (6 bases). The CDR3 totals 15 residues. V was shortened by 5 bases and J by 3 bases, with 16 bases between the two germline ends. Per the germline V gene, CDR1 is SGHAT and CDR2 is FQNNGV. The CDR3 here is CASSPLGGREETQYF. CDR3 nucleotide sequence: TGTGCCAGCAGCCCCCTTGGGGGCAGGGAAGAGACCCAGTACTTC.

The chain employs TRBV5-1 and TRBJ2-3, with a possible D match to TRBD2 (5 bases). The ends were cut back, 4 bases at V and 1 base at J, with 10 bases in the middle. The CDR3 contains 14 residues. Germline CDR1 and CDR2: SGHRS and YFSETQ. CDR3 coding DNA: TGCGCCAGCAGCCCACTGGGAGGCACAGATACGCAGTATTTT. Residues: CASSPLGGTDTQYF.

The V gene is TRBV3-1 (or the pseudogene TRBV3-2), the J gene TRBJ2-7; TRBD1 matches at 8 bases. The trim removed 4 bases at V and 4 bases at J, leaving 9 bases unmatched. There are 15 residues in the CDR3. Germline V CDR1 and CDR2: LGHDT, YNNKEL (reference sequence). CDR3 DNA sequence: TGTGCCAGCAGCCCAAACCTACAGGGGGGTTACGAGCAGTACTTC. This gives the protein CASSPNLQGGYEQYF.

The chain employs TRBV29-1 and TRBJ1-2; D uncertain. There are 9 residues in the CDR3. Per the germline V gene, CDR1 is SQVTM and CDR2 is ANQGSEA. V gave up 4 bases and J gave up 10 bases, with 7 bases separating them. CDR3 region: CSVGQAYTF. The CDR3, as DNA: TGCAGCGTTGGACAAGCCTACACCTTC.

The chain couples TRBV3-1 (or the pseudogene TRBV3-2) to TRBJ2-2, with D uncertain. The CDR3 length is 13 residues. Germline CDR1 LGHDT, CDR2 YNNKEL (reference sequence). V was shortened by 2 bases and J by 6 bases, with 7 bases between the two germline ends. The CDR3 sequence: CASSQSVPGELFF. CDR3 DNA sequence: TGTGCCAGCAGCCAAAGCGTGCCCGGGGAGCTGTTTTTT.

This chain joins TRBV5-4 and TRBJ2-7, with 9 nucleotides matching TRBD2. Trimming removed 0 bases from V and 4 bases from J; junction bases left unmatched: 8. Germline V gene data show CDR1 as SGHNT and CDR2 as YYREEE (reference sequence). This CDR3 is built from 16 residues. The CDR3, as DNA: TGTGCCAGCAGCTTGGGGCTAGCGGGAATCTGGTACGAGCAGTACTTC. This translates into CASSLGLAGIWYEQYF.

This clone was counted at least ten times. V gene TRBV6-5 combines with J gene TRBJ2-1; a weak D match, TRBD1 (5 bases). This CDR3 has 15 residues. The germline CDR1 and CDR2 sequences are MNHEY and SVGAGI. The V gene lost 10 bases and the J gene lost 0 bases, with 16 bases spanning the gap. CDR3 coding DNA: TGTGCCACCTTGCCCAGGGTAAGCTCCTACAATGAGCAGTTCTTC. Amino acids: CATLPRVSSYNEQFF.